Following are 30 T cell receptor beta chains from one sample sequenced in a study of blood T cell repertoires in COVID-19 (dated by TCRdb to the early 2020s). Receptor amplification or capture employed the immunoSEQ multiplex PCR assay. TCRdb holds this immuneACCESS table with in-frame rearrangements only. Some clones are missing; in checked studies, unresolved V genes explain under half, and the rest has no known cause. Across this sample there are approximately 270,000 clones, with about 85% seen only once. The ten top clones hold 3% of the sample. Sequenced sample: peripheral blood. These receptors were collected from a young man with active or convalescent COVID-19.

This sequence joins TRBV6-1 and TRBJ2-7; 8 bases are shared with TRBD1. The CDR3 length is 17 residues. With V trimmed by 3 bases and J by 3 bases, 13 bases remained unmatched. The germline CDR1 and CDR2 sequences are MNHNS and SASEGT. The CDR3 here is CASSDPHGRGLDYEQYF. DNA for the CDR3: TGTGCCAGCAGTGACCCTCACGGCAGGGGGCTAGACTACGAGCAGTACTTC.

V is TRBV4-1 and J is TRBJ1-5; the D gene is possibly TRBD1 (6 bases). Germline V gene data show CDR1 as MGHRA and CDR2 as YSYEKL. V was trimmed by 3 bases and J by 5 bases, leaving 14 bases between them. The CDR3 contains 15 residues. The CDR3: CASSQARDTYQPQHF. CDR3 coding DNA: TGCGCCAGCAGCCAGGCCCGGGACACCTATCAGCCCCAGCATTTT.

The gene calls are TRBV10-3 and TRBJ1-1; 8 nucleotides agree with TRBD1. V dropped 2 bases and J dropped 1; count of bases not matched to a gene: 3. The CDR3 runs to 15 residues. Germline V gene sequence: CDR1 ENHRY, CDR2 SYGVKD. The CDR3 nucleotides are TGTGCCATCAGTGAGCGGGGGACAGGGAACACTGAAGCTTTCTTT. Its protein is CAISERGTGNTEAFF.

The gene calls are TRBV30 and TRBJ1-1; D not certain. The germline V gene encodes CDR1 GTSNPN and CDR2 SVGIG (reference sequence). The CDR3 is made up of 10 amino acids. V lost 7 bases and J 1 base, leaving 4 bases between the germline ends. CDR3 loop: CAFRNTEAFF. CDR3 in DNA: TGTGCCTTTCGGAACACTGAAGCTTTCTTT.

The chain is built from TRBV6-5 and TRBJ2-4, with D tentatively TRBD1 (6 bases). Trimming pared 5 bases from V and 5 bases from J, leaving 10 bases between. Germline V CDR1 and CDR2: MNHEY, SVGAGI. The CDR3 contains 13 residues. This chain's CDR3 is CASSPNRENIQYF. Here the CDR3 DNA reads TGTGCCAGCAGTCCCAACAGGGAAAACATTCAGTACTTC.

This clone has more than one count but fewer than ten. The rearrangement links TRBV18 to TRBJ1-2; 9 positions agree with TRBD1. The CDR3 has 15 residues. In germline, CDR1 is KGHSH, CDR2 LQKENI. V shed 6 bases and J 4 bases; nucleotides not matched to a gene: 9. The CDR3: CASSRTGDGTYGYTF. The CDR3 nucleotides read TGTGCCAGCTCCCGGACAGGGGACGGAACCTATGGCTACACCTTC.

The CDR3 DNA reads as TGTGCCAGTAAGACTAGCGGGGCGGCCTACAATGAGCAGTTCTTC. Translation: CASKTSGAAYNEQFF. The chain links TRBV19 to TRBJ2-1; 11 bases agree with TRBD2. Germline values: CDR1 LNHDA, CDR2 SQIVND (reference sequence). CDR3 size: 15 residues. Trimming cost V 7 bases and J 2 bases; bases outside gene matches: 4.

Written as DNA, the CDR3 is TGTGCCAGCACCCCGGGACAGGGGGTCTCCGGGGAGCTGTTTTTT. Translating it yields CASTPGQGVSGELFF. V gene TRBV2 combines with J gene TRBJ2-2; TRBD1 aligns across 11 bases. V lost 7 bases, J lost 6 bases, and 7 bases stayed unmatched. The length of the CDR3 is 15 residues. Per germline, CDR1 SNHLY and CDR2 FYNNEI.

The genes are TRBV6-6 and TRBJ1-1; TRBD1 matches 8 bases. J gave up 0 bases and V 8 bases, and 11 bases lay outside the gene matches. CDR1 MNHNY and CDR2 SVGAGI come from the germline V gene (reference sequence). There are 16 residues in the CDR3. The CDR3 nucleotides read TGTGCCAGCTCGACACGGACAGGGCACATGAACACTGAAGCTTTCTTT. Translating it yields CASSTRTGHMNTEAFF.

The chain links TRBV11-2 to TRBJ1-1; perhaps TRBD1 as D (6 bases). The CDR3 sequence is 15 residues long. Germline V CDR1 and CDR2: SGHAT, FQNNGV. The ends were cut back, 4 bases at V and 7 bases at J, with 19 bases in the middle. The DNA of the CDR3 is TGTGCCAGCAGCTCGAACTCCATGGGAGGGGGTGAAGCTTTCTTT. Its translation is CASSSNSMGGGEAFF.

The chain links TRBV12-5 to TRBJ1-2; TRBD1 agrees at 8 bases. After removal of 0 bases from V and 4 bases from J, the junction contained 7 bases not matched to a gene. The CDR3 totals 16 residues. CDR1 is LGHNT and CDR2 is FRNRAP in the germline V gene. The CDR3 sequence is CASGLVPPGGAYGYTF. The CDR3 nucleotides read TGTGCTAGTGGTTTGGTACCCCCAGGGGGCGCCTATGGCTACACCTTC.

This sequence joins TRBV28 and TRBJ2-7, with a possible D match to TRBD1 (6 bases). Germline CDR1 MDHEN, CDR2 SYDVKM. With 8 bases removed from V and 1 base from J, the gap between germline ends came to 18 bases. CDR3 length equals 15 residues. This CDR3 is CASGWAGTKSYEQYF. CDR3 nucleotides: TGTGCCAGCGGCTGGGCCGGGACAAAATCCTACGAGCAGTACTTC.

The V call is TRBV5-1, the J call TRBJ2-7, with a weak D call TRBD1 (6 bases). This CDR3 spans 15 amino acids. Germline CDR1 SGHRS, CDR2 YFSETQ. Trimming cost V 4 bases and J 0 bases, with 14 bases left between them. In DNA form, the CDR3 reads TGCGCCAGCAGCGGGGGCCCGGGTAGCTCCTACGAGCAGTACTTC. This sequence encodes CASSGGPGSSYEQYF.

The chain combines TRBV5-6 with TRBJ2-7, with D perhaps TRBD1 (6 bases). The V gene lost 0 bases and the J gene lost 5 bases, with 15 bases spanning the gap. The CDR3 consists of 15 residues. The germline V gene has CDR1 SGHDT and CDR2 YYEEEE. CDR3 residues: CASSLEPQGFNEQYF. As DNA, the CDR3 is TGTGCCAGCAGCTTGGAACCACAGGGATTCAACGAGCAGTACTTC.

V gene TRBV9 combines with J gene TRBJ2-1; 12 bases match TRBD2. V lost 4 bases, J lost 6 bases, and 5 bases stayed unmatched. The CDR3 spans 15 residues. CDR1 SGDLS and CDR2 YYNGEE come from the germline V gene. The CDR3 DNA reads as TGTGCCAGCAGCATGACTAGCGGGAGCTTCAATGAGCAGTTCTTC. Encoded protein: CASSMTSGSFNEQFF. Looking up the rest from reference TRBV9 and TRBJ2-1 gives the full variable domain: DSGVTQTPKHLITATGQRVTLRCSPRSGDLSVYWYQQSLDQGLQFLIQYYNGEERAKGNILERFSAQQFPDLHSELNLSSLELGDSALYFCASSMTSGSFNEQFFGPGTRLTVL.

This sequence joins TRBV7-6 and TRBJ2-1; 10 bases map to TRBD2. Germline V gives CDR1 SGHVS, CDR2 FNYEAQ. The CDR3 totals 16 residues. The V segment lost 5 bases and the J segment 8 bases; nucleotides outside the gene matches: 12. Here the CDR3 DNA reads TGTGCCAGCAGCCTTAATCCTAGCGGGAGAGTTCATGAGCAGTTCTTC. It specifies CASSLNPSGRVHEQFF.

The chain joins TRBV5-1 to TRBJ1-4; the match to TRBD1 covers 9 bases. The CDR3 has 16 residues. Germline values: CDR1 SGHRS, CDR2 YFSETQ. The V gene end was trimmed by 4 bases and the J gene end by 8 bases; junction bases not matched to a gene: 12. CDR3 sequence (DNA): TGCGCCAGCAGCCCCACGGCGACAGGGGGACGAGAAAAACTGTTTTTT. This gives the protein CASSPTATGGREKLFF.

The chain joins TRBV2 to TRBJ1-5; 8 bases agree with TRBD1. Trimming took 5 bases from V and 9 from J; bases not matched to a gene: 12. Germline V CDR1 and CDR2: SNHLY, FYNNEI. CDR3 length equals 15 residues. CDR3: CASSRWLGQGGPQHF. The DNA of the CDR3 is TGTGCCAGCAGTAGATGGCTAGGACAGGGAGGGCCCCAGCATTTT.

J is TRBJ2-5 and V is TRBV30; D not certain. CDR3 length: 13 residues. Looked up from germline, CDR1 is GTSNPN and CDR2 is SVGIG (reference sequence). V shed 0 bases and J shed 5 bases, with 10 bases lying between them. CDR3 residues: CAWSVQLMETQYF. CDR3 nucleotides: TGTGCCTGGAGTGTACAACTAATGGAGACCCAGTACTTC.

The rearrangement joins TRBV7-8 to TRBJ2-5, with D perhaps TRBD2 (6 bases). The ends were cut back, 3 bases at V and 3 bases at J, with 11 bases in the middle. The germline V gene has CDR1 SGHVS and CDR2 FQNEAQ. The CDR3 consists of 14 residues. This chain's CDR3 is CASSLGGPEETQYF. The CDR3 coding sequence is TGTGCCAGCAGCTTGGGGGGACCTGAAGAGACCCAGTACTTC.

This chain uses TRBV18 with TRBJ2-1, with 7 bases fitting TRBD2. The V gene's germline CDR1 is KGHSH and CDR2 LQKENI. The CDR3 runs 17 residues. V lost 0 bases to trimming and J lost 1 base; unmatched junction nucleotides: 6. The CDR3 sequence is CASSPPLGLKSYNEQFF. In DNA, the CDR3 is TGTGCCAGCTCACCACCCCTGGGACTAAAATCCTACAATGAGCAGTTCTTC.

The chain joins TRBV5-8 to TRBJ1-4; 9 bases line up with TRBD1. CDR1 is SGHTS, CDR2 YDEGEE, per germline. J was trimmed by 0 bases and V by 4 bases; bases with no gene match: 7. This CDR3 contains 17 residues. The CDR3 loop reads CASSPGTGTATNEKLFF. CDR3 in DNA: TGTGCCAGCAGCCCAGGGACAGGGACTGCAACTAATGAAAAACTGTTTTTT.

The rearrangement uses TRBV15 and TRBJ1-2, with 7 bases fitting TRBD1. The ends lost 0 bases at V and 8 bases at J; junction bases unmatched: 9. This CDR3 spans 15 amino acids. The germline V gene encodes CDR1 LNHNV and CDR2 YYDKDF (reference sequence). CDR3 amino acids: CATSRETGRALGYTF. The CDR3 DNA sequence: TGTGCCACCAGCAGAGAGACAGGGAGAGCATTGGGCTACACCTTC.

The CDR3 spells CASSLGGGAGAETQYF. The CDR3 DNA follows: TGTGCCAGCAGCTTGGGCGGGGGGGCCGGAGCAGAGACCCAGTACTTC. This chain joins TRBV5-4 and TRBJ2-5; 9 bases are a match to TRBD2. Germline CDR1 is SGHNT and CDR2 is YYREEE (reference sequence). This CDR3 is 16 amino acids long. V was clipped by 0 bases and J by 4 bases; unmatched bases: 7.

This CDR3 is CASAYGGAGNTIYF. CDR3 sequence (DNA): TGTGCCAGTGCGTATGGGGGCGCCGGAAACACCATATATTTT. The chain is built from TRBV27 and TRBJ1-3, with TRBD1 as a possible D gene (6 bases). The CDR3 covers 14 residues. Germline V CDR1 and CDR2: MNHEY, SMNVEV (reference sequence). V was shortened by 9 bases and J by 4 bases, with 16 bases between the two germline ends.

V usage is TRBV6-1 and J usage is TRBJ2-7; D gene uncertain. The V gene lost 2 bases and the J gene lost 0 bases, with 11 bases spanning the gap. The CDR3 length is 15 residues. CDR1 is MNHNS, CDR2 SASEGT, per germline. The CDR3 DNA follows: TGTGCCAGCAGTGAACGTTCGGTTAGCTCCTACGAGCAGTACTTC. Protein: CASSERSVSSYEQYF.

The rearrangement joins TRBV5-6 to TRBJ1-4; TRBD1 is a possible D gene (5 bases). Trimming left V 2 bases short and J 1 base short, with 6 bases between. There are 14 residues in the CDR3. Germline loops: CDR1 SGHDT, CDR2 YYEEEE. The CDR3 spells CASSLRGTNEKLFF. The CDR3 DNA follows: TGTGCCAGCAGCTTAAGGGGAACTAATGAAAAACTGTTTTTT.

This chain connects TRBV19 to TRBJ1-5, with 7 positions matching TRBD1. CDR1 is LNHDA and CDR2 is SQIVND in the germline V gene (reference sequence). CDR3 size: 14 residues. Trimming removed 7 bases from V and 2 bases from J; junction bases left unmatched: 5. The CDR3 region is CASTPGQGNQPQHF. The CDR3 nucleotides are TGTGCCAGTACTCCAGGACAGGGCAATCAGCCCCAGCATTTT.

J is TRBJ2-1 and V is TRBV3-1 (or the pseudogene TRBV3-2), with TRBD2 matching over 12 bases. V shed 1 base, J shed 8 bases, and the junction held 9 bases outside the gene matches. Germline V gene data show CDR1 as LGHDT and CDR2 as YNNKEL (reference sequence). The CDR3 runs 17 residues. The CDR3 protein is CASSQGLAGVGSHEQFF. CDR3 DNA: TGTGCCAGCAGCCAAGGACTAGCGGGAGTGGGTTCGCATGAGCAGTTCTTC.

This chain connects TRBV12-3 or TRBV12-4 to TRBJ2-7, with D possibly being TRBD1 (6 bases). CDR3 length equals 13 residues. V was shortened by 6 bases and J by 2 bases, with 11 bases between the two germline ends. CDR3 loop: CASRLGATYEQYF. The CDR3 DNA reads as TGTGCCAGCAGATTGGGGGCTACCTACGAGCAGTACTTC.